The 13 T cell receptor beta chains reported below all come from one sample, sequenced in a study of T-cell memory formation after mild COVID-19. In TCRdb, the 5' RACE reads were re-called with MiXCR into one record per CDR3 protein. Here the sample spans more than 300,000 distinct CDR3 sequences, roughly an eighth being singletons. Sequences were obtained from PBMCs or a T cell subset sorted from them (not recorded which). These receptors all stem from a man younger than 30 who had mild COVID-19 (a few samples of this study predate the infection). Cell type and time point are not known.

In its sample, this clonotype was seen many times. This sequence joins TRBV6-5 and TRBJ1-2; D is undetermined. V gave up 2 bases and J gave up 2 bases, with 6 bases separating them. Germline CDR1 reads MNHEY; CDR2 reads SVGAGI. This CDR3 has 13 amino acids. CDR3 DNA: TGTGCCAGCAGTTACGGAACCAACTATGGCTACACCTTC. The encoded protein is CASSYGTNYGYTF.

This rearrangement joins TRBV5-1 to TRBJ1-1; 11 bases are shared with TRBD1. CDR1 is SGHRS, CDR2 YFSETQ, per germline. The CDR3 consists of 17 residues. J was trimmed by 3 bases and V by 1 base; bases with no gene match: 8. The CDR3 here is CASSLSGQGAEDTEAFF. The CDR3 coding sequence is TGCGCCAGCAGCTTGAGTGGACAGGGGGCAGAGGACACTGAAGCTTTCTTT.

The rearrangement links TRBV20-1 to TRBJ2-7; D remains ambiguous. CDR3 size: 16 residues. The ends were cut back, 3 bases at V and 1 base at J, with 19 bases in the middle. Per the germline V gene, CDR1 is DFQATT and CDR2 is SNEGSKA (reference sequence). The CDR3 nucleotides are TGCAGTGCTAGTCACAGTAAGTCTTATCGGTCCTACGAGCAGTACTTC. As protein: CSASHSKSYRSYEQYF.

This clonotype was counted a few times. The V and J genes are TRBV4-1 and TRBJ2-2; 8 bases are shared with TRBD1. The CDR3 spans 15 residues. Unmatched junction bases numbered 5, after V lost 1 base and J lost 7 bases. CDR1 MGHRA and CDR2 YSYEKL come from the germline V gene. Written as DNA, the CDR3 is TGCGCCAGCAGCCAAGGGACAGGGAATGTCGGGGAGCTGTTTTTT. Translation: CASSQGTGNVGELFF.

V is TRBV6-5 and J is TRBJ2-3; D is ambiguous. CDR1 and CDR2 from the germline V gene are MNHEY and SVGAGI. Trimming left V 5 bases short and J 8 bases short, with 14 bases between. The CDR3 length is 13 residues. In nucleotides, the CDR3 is TGTGCCAGCAGTAATCCACGGTGGAGTACGCAGTATTTT. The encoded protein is CASSNPRWSTQYF.

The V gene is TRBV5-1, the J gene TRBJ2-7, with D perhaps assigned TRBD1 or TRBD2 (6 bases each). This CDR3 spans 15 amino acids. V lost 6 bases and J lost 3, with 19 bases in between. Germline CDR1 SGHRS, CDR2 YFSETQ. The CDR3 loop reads CASTRWGAGDYEQYF. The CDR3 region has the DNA TGCGCCAGCACTCGCTGGGGGGCCGGGGACTACGAGCAGTACTTC. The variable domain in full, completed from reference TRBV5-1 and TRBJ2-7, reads KAGVTQTPRYLIKTRGQQVTLSCSPISGHRSVSWYQQTPGQGLQFLFEYFSETQRNKGNFPGRFSGRQFSNSRSEMNVSTLELGDSALYLCASTRWGAGDYEQYFGPGTRLTVT.

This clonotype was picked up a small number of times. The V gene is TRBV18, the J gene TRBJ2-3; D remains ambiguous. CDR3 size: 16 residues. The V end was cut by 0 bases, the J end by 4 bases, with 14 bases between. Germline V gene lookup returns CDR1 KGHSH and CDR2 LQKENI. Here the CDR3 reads CASSPPGRPGADTQYF. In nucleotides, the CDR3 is TGTGCCAGCTCACCACCGGGCAGGCCCGGCGCAGATACGCAGTATTTT. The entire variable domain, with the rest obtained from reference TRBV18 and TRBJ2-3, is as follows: NAGVMQNPRHLVRRRGQEARLRCSPMKGHSHVYWYRQLPEEGLKFMVYLQKENIIDESGMPKERFSAEFPKEGPSILRIQQVVRGDSAAYFCASSPPGRPGADTQYFGPGTRLTVL.

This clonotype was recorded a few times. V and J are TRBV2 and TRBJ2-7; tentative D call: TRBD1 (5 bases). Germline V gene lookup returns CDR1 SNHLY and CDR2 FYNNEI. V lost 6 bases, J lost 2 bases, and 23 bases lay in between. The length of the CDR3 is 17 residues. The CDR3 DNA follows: TGTGCCAGCAGCCCATTAAAGGGGTTGGGGTCTACCTACGAGCAGTACGTC. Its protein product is CASSPLKGLGSTYEQYV.

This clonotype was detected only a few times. The CDR3 sequence: CASSSGIGEKLFF. The CDR3 DNA reads TGTGCCAGCAGCTCAGGAATTGGCGAAAAACTGTTTTTT. The genes are TRBV7-9 and TRBJ1-4; D not certain. This CDR3 is 13 amino acids long. Germline V lookup: CDR1 SEHNR, CDR2 FQNEAQ (reference sequence). V lost 4 bases and J lost 8, with 11 bases in between.

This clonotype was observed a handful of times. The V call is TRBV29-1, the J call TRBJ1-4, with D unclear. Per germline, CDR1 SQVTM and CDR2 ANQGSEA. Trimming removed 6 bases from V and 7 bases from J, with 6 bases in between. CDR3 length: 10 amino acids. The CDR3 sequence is CSVLGEKLFF. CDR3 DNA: TGCAGCGTCCTCGGTGAAAAACTGTTTTTT.

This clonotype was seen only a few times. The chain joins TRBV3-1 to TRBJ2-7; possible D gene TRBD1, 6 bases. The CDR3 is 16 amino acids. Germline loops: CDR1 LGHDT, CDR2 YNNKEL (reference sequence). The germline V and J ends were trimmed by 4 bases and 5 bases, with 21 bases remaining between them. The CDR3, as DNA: TGTGCCAGCAGCCTTCCCGCAGGGGTATCTCCTAACGAGCAGTACTTC. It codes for CASSLPAGVSPNEQYF.

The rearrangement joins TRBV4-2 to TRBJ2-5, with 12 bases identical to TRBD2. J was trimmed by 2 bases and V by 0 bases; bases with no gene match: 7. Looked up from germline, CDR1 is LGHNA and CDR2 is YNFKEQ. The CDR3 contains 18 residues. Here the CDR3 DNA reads TGTGCCAGCAGCCAAGATACCCGACTAGCGGGGGAACAAGAGACCCAGTACTTC. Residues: CASSQDTRLAGEQETQYF.

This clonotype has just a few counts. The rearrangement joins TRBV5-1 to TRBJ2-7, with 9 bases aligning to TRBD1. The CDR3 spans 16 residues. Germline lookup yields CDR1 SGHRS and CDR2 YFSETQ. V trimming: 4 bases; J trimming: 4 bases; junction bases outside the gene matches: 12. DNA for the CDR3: TGCGCCAGCAGCAAAACTACCGGGACAGGGTTGTACGAGCAGTACTTC. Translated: CASSKTTGTGLYEQYF.